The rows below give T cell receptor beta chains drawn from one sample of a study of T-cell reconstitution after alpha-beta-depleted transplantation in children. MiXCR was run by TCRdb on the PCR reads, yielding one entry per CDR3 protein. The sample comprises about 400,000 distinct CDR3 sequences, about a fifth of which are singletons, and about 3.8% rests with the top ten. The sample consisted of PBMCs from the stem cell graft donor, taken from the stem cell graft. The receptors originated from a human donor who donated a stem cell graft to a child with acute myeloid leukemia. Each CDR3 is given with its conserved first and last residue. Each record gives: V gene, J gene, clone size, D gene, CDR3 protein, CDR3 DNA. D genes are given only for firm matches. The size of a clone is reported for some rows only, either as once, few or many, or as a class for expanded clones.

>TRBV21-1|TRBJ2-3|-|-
CASSNSPGRATDTQYF
TGTGCCAGCAGCAATTCCCCCGGGAGGGCTACAGATACGCAGTATTTT
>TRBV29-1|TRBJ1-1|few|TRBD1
CSVAGTGTTEAFF
TGCAGCGTTGCCGGGACAGGGACAACTGAAGCTTTCTTT
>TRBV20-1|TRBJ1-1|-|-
CSARDRLGHRNTEAFF
TGCAGTGCTAGAGATCGGTTAGGGCACAGAAACACTGAAGCTTTCTTT
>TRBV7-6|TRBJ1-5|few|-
CASSSNQGQGQPQHF
TGTGCCAGCAGCTCGAATCAGGGGCAGGGTCAGCCCCAGCATTTT
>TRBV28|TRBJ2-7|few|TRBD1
CASSRQGTYEQYF
TGTGCCAGCAGCAGACAGGGTACCTACGAGCAGTACTTC
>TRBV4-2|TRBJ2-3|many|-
CASSQDLMDGATDTQYF
TGTGCCAGCAGCCAAGATCTGATGGACGGGGCCACAGATACGCAGTATTTT
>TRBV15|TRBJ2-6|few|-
CATSREIGVGRANVLTF
TGTGCCACCAGCAGAGAAATAGGGGTTGGGAGGGCCAACGTCCTGACTTTC
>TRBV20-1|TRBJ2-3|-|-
CSGRGRGTDTQYF
TGCAGTGGCAGGGGACGGGGCACAGATACGCAGTATTTT
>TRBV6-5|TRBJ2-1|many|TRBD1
CASSYGRGRNEQFF
TGTGCCAGCAGTTACGGCAGGGGGCGGAATGAGCAGTTCTTC
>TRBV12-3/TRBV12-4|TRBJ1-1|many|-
CASSETWTANTEAFF
TGTGCCAGCAGTGAGACGTGGACAGCGAACACTGAAGCTTTCTTT
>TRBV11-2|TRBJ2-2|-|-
CASSLGSAGRAGELFF
TGTGCCAGCAGCTTAGGGTCGGCGGGAAGAGCCGGGGAGCTGTTTTTT
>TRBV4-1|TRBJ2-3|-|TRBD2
CASSQDLYGRLPQYF
TGCGCCAGCAGCCAAGATCTTTACGGGAGGCTCCCGCAGTATTTT
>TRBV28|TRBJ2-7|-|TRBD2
CASSGGGLSYEQYF
TGTGCCAGCAGTGGGGGGGGACTATCCTACGAGCAGTACTTC
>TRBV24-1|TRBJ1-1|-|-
CATRGTGLNTEAFF
TGTGCCACCAGGGGAACAGGGCTGAACACTGAAGCTTTCTTT
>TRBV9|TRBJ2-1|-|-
CASSPDSGILNEQFF
TGTGCCAGCAGCCCGGACTCGGGAATACTCAATGAGCAGTTCTTC
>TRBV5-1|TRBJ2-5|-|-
CASSPDLRETQYF
TGCGCCAGCAGCCCGGACTTGAGGGAGACCCAGTACTTC
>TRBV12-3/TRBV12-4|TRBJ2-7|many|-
CASSPRPSTYEQYF
TGTGCCAGCAGTCCTAGACCCTCGACCTACGAGCAGTACTTC
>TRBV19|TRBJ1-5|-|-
CASSPRDGLGNQPQHF
TGTGCCAGTAGTCCGAGGGACGGATTAGGGAATCAGCCCCAGCATTTT
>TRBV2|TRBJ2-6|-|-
CASSPDRSGANVLTF
TGTGCCAGCAGTCCCGACAGGTCTGGGGCCAACGTCCTGACTTTC
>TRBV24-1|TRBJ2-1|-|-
CATNQGNNEQFF
TGTGCCACCAATCAGGGTAACAATGAGCAGTTCTTC
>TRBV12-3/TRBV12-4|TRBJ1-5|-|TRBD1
CASSFQGDNQPQHF
TGTGCCAGCAGTTTTCAGGGGGACAATCAGCCCCAGCATTTT
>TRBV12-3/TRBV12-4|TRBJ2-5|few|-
CASSLLWGWEETQYF
TGTGCCAGCAGTTTGCTGTGGGGGTGGGAAGAGACCCAGTACTTC
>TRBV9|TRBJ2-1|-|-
CASKREEQFF
TGTGCCAGCAAAAGGGAAGAGCAGTTCTTC
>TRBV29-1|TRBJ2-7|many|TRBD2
CSVGTSVREQYF
TGCAGCGTTGGTACTAGCGTTCGCGAGCAGTACTTC
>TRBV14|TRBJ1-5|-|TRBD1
CASSPTGGLSNQPQHF
TGTGCCAGCAGCCCCACAGGGGGCCTCAGCAATCAGCCCCAGCATTTT
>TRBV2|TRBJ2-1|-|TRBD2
CASSPGTSGDGEQFF
TGTGCCAGCAGTCCCGGGACTAGCGGCGACGGGGAGCAGTTCTTC
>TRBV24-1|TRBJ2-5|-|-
CATSDWEQETQYF
TGTGCCACCAGTGATTGGGAACAAGAGACCCAGTACTTC
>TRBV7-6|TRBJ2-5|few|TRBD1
CASSETGLETQYF
TGTGCCAGCAGCGAGACAGGGTTGGAGACCCAGTACTTC
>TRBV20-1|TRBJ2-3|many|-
CSAAGTGTDTQYF
TGCAGTGCCGCCGGGACTGGCACAGATACGCAGTATTTT
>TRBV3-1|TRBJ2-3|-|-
CASSPRGSTDTQYF
TGTGCCAGCAGCCCCCGAGGGAGCACAGATACGCAGTATTTT
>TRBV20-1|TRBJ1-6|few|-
CSGKSSYNSPLHF
TGCAGTGGGAAAAGCTCCTATAATTCACCCCTCCACTTT